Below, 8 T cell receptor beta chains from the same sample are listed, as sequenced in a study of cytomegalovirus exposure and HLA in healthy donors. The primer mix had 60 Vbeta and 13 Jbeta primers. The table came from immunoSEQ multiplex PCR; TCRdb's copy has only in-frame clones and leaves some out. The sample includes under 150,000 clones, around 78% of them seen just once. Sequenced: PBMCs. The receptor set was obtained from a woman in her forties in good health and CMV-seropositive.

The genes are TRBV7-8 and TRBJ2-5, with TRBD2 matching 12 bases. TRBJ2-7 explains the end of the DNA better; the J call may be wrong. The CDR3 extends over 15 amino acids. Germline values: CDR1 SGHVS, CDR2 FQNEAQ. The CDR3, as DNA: TGTGCCAGCAGCTTCGGACTAGCGGGGACCTACGAGCAGTACTTC. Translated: CASSFGLAGTYEQYF.

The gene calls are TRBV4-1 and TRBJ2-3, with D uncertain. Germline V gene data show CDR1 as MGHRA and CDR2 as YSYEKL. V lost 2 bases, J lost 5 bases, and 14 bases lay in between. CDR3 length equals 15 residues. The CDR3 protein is CASSQLALGQDTQYF. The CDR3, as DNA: TGCGCCAGCAGCCAATTGGCTCTAGGTCAAGATACGCAGTATTTT.

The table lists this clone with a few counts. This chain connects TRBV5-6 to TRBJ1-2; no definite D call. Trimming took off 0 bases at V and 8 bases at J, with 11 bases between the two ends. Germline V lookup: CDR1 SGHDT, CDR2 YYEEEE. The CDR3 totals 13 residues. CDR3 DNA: TGTGCCAGCAGCTTGGGCAGGATCGGCGGCTACACCTTC. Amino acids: CASSLGRIGGYTF.

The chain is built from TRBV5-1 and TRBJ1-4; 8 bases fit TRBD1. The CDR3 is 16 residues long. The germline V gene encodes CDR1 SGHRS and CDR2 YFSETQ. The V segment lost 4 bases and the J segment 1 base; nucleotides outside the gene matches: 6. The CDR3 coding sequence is TGCGCCAGCAGCCCCACAGGGGGGGTAACTAATGAAAAACTGTTTTTT. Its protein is CASSPTGGVTNEKLFF.

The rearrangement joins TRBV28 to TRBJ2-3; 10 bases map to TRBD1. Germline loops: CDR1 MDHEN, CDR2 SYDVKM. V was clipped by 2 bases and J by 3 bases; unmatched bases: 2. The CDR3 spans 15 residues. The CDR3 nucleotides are TGTGCCAGCAGTTTAGGGACAGGGGTGACAGATACGCAGTATTTT. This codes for CASSLGTGVTDTQYF.

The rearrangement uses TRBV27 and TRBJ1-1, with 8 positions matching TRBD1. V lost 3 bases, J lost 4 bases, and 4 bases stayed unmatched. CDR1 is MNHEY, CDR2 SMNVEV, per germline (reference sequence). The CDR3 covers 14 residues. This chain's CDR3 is CASSFATGGTEAFF. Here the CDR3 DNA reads TGTGCCAGCAGTTTCGCCACAGGGGGCACTGAAGCTTTCTTT.

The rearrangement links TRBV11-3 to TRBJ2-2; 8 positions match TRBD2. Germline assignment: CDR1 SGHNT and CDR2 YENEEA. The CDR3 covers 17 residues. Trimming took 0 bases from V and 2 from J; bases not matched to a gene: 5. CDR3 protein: CASSLDGTRINTGELFF. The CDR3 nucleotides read TGTGCCAGCAGCTTAGATGGGACTAGAATAAACACCGGGGAGCTGTTTTTT.

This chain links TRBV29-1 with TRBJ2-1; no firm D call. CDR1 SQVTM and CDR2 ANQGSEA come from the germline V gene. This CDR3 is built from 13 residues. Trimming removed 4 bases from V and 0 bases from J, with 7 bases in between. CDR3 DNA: TGCAGCGTTGGGAGCAGCTCCTACAATGAGCAGTTCTTC. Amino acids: CSVGSSSYNEQFF.